The 6 T cell receptor beta chains given below trace back to one sample, sequenced in a study of blood T cell repertoires in COVID-19. Repertoires were generated with immunoSEQ multiplex PCR, while TCRdb's copy carries only in-frame clones and drops some. This sample has about 100,000 clones, with about 88% found just once. The sample taken for sequencing was peripheral blood. Source of these receptors: a man aged 25-45 years in a cohort sampled during active COVID-19.

Comments on this clone: Other nucleotide sequences from this sample produce the same CDR3. V usage is TRBV6-5 and J usage is TRBJ2-7; 7 bases line up with TRBD1. CDR3 length equals 13 residues. In germline, CDR1 is MNHEY, CDR2 SVGAGI. The V gene end was trimmed by 6 bases and the J gene end by 0 bases; junction bases not matched to a gene: 2. The CDR3 coding sequence is TGTGCCAGCAGAAGGACAGGCTCCTACGAGCAGTACTTC. Translation gives CASRRTGSYEQYF.

This clone has just one count. The chain has TRBV7-2 and TRBJ2-7, with 8 positions matching TRBD1. The CDR3 consists of 13 residues. Germline V gene data show CDR1 as SGHTA and CDR2 as FQGNSA. Trimming took 6 bases from V and 0 from J; bases not matched to a gene: 1. CDR3 nucleotide sequence: TGTGCCAGCAGAACAGGGGGCTCCTACGAGCAGTACTTC. Its protein is CASRTGGSYEQYF.

This chain links TRBV6-6 with TRBJ1-2, with D unclear. CDR3 length: 13 amino acids. Germline CDR1 MNHNY, CDR2 SVGAGI (reference sequence). Trimming stripped 2 bases from V and 3 bases from J, with 7 bases between. DNA for the CDR3: TGTGCCAGCAGTTACCGGGTTGACTATGGCTACACCTTC. Its translation is CASSYRVDYGYTF.

The chain has TRBV24-1 and TRBJ2-2; D is unresolved. Germline CDR1 is KGHDR and CDR2 is SFDVKD. The germline V and J ends were trimmed by 1 base and 2 bases, with 7 bases remaining between them. The CDR3 is 15 amino acids. The CDR3, as DNA: TGTGCCACCAGTGATTTTGGCCAAAACACCGGGGAGCTGTTTTTT. It specifies CATSDFGQNTGELFF.

This clone was seen only a few times. The J gene is TRBJ1-2, the V gene TRBV6-5; 7 nucleotides align to TRBD1. The CDR3 has 14 residues. V gave up 4 bases and J gave up 2 bases; unmatched junction bases: 4. Germline-derived CDR1 and CDR2 are MNHEY and SVGAGI. This CDR3 reads CASSSPGQNYGYTF. The CDR3 region has the DNA TGTGCCAGCAGTTCCCCGGGACAGAACTATGGCTACACCTTC.

J is TRBJ1-5 and V is TRBV19; TRBD1 might be the D (6 bases). In germline, CDR1 is LNHDA, CDR2 SQIVND (reference sequence). Trimming cost V 5 bases and J 7 bases, with 12 bases left between them. The CDR3 sequence is 13 residues long. Written as DNA, the CDR3 is TGTGCCAGTAGTTGGGGGCTAGGGCAGCCCCAGCATTTT. Its protein product is CASSWGLGQPQHF.